These T cell receptor beta chains were read from a single sample in a study of shared clonotypes between healthy human individuals. Only in-frame clones appear in the TCRdb table, and some are missing; sequencing was by immunoSEQ multiplex PCR. The table lists some 1 million clones, about 75% of them singletons. The source material was memory CD4+ T cells sorted from blood. Receptors originate from a man aged 18 to 29 in good health. Both conserved end residues are part of each CDR3. The order of the fields is clone size, V gene, J gene, D gene, CDR3 protein, CDR3 DNA. The D gene is left open where the match is weak. Expanded clones are given a class, and other clones once, few, many or no size at all.

abundance: -; v_gene: TRBV2; j_gene: TRBJ1-4; d_gene: TRBD1; CDR3aa: CASIQGGTGYEKLFF; CDR3nt: TGTGCCAGCATTCAGGGGGGGACAGGGTATGAAAAACTGTTTTTT
abundance: -; v_gene: TRBV7-9; j_gene: TRBJ1-1; d_gene: -; CDR3aa: CASSLALQGGTEAFF; CDR3nt: TGTGCCAGCAGCTTAGCCCTCCAGGGAGGTACTGAAGCTTTCTTT
abundance: -; v_gene: TRBV27; j_gene: TRBJ1-5; d_gene: -; CDR3aa: CASSPRGGVGNQPQHF; CDR3nt: TGTGCCAGCAGTCCTCGGGGGGGGGTTGGCAATCAGCCCCAGCATTTT
abundance: -; v_gene: TRBV10-1; j_gene: TRBJ2-5; d_gene: -; CDR3aa: CASSESSAQETQYF; CDR3nt: TGCGCCAGCAGTGAGTCCTCGGCCCAAGAGACCCAGTACTTC
abundance: -; v_gene: TRBV5-1; j_gene: TRBJ2-3; d_gene: -; CDR3aa: CASSLRSGSTDTQYF; CDR3nt: TGCGCCAGCAGCTTACGTAGCGGTAGCACAGATACGCAGTATTTT
abundance: -; v_gene: TRBV19; j_gene: TRBJ2-2; d_gene: TRBD1; CDR3aa: CASSIRTGPGELFF; CDR3nt: TGTGCCAGTAGTATCCGGACAGGCCCCGGGGAGCTGTTTTTT
abundance: -; v_gene: TRBV5-4; j_gene: TRBJ2-7; d_gene: -; CDR3aa: CASSLDRMSEQYF; CDR3nt: TGTGCCAGCAGTCTAGACAGGATGTCCGAGCAGTACTTC
abundance: -; v_gene: TRBV4-1; j_gene: TRBJ2-7; d_gene: TRBD2; CDR3aa: CASSQVFDRPRAGGSYEQYF; CDR3nt: TGCGCCAGCAGCCAAGTGTTTGACAGACCCAGAGCGGGAGGGTCCTACGAGCAGTACTTC
abundance: -; v_gene: TRBV2; j_gene: TRBJ1-6; d_gene: -; CDR3aa: CASSELTGSPLHF; CDR3nt: TGTGCCAGCAGTGAATTAACGGGCTCGCCCCTCCACTTT
abundance: -; v_gene: TRBV7-9; j_gene: TRBJ2-7; d_gene: TRBD1; CDR3aa: CASSLQGAYEQYF; CDR3nt: TGTGCCAGCAGCCTCCAGGGGGCCTACGAGCAGTACTTC
abundance: -; v_gene: TRBV7-9; j_gene: TRBJ1-3; d_gene: -; CDR3aa: CASSPRGGGNTIYF; CDR3nt: TGTGCCAGCAGCCCGAGAGGCGGTGGAAACACCATATATTTT
abundance: -; v_gene: TRBV5-1; j_gene: TRBJ1-1; d_gene: -; CDR3aa: CASSLTDNTEAFF; CDR3nt: TGCGCCAGCAGCTTGACAGATAACACTGAAGCTTTCTTT
abundance: -; v_gene: TRBV7-9; j_gene: TRBJ2-7; d_gene: -; CDR3aa: CASSLEGSSYEQYF; CDR3nt: TGTGCCAGCAGCTTAGAAGGGTCCTCCTACGAGCAGTACTTC
abundance: -; v_gene: TRBV18; j_gene: TRBJ2-7; d_gene: TRBD1; CDR3aa: CASSPQLPDRGGEQYF; CDR3nt: TGTGCCAGCTCACCACAACTACCAGACAGGGGAGGCGAGCAGTACTTC
abundance: -; v_gene: TRBV30; j_gene: TRBJ2-2; d_gene: -; CDR3aa: CAWSFGTAGTGELFF; CDR3nt: TGTGCCTGGAGCTTTGGGACAGCGGGGACCGGGGAGCTGTTTTTT
abundance: -; v_gene: TRBV5-6; j_gene: TRBJ2-7; d_gene: TRBD1; CDR3aa: CASRTGTGGSYEQYF; CDR3nt: TGTGCCAGCAGGACCGGGACAGGGGGCTCCTACGAGCAGTACTTC
abundance: -; v_gene: TRBV7-2; j_gene: TRBJ2-5; d_gene: -; CDR3aa: CASRLETETQYF; CDR3nt: TGTGCCAGCAGATTAGAAACAGAGACCCAGTACTTC
abundance: -; v_gene: TRBV10-3; j_gene: TRBJ1-2; d_gene: -; CDR3aa: CAISESGESGYTF; CDR3nt: TGTGCCATCAGTGAGAGCGGGGAATCTGGCTACACCTTC
abundance: -; v_gene: TRBV27; j_gene: TRBJ2-7; d_gene: TRBD2; CDR3aa: CASSFSGTSGGEQYF; CDR3nt: TGTGCCAGCAGTTTTAGCGGGACCTCCGGGGGCGAGCAGTACTTC
abundance: -; v_gene: TRBV18; j_gene: TRBJ1-3; d_gene: -; CDR3aa: CASSPSDGGSSGNTIYF; CDR3nt: TGTGCCAGCTCACCCTCCGACGGGGGTAGCTCTGGAAACACCATATATTTT
abundance: -; v_gene: TRBV6-1; j_gene: TRBJ2-2; d_gene: -; CDR3aa: CASSFEGNTGELFF; CDR3nt: TGTGCCAGCTCTTTCGAAGGGAACACCGGGGAGCTGTTTTTT
abundance: -; v_gene: TRBV20-1; j_gene: TRBJ2-7; d_gene: TRBD1; CDR3aa: CSGGQEYEQYF; CDR3nt: TGCAGTGGGGGACAGGAGTACGAGCAGTACTTC
abundance: -; v_gene: TRBV4-2; j_gene: TRBJ2-1; d_gene: -; CDR3aa: CASSQERSGPGGEQFF; CDR3nt: TGTGCCAGCAGCCAAGAACGCTCAGGACCTGGCGGGGAGCAGTTCTTC
abundance: -; v_gene: TRBV7-8; j_gene: TRBJ2-7; d_gene: -; CDR3aa: CASSRGLEVYEQYF; CDR3nt: TGTGCCAGCAGCCGGGGGCTTGAGGTCTACGAGCAGTACTTC
abundance: -; v_gene: TRBV7-6; j_gene: TRBJ2-1; d_gene: -; CDR3aa: CASSLTVEQFF; CDR3nt: TGTGCCAGCAGCTTAACAGTCGAGCAGTTCTTC
abundance: few; v_gene: TRBV29-1; j_gene: TRBJ2-6; d_gene: -; CDR3aa: CSVKGFSGANVLTF; CDR3nt: TGCAGCGTAAAGGGCTTCTCTGGGGCCAACGTCCTGACTTTC
abundance: -; v_gene: TRBV29-1; j_gene: TRBJ1-5; d_gene: -; CDR3aa: CSVGGGKEQPQHF; CDR3nt: TGCAGCGTTGGGGGGGGGAAGGAGCAGCCCCAGCATTTT
abundance: -; v_gene: TRBV6-7; j_gene: TRBJ2-5; d_gene: TRBD1; CDR3aa: CASSYFIGTGGRETQYF; CDR3nt: TGTGCCAGCAGTTACTTTATCGGGACAGGGGGCCGAGAGACCCAGTACTTC
abundance: -; v_gene: TRBV2; j_gene: TRBJ2-7; d_gene: -; CDR3aa: CASSEDRSSYEQYF; CDR3nt: TGTGCCAGCAGTGAAGACAGGAGCTCCTACGAGCAGTACTTC
abundance: -; v_gene: TRBV18; j_gene: TRBJ2-5; d_gene: TRBD2; CDR3aa: CASSPPTGGGQETQYF; CDR3nt: TGTGCCAGCTCACCACCAACCGGGGGGGGGCAAGAGACCCAGTACTTC
abundance: many; v_gene: TRBV6-1; j_gene: TRBJ2-5; d_gene: -; CDR3aa: CASSEPETQYF; CDR3nt: TGTGCCAGCAGTGAGCCAGAGACCCAGTACTTC
abundance: once; v_gene: TRBV28; j_gene: TRBJ1-5; d_gene: -; CDR3aa: CASSLHQVGQPQHF; CDR3nt: TGTGCCAGCAGCCTTCACCAGGTCGGGCAGCCCCAGCATTTT
abundance: -; v_gene: TRBV7-9; j_gene: TRBJ2-3; d_gene: -; CDR3aa: CASSLVLFGASTDTQYF; CDR3nt: TGTGCCAGCAGCTTAGTCTTGTTTGGGGCTAGCACAGATACGCAGTATTTT
abundance: -; v_gene: TRBV2; j_gene: TRBJ1-2; d_gene: -; CDR3aa: CASSEEKRARNYGYTF; CDR3nt: TGTGCCAGCAGTGAAGAGAAGAGGGCCAGGAACTATGGCTACACCTTC
abundance: once; v_gene: TRBV19; j_gene: TRBJ2-7; d_gene: TRBD1; CDR3aa: CASSIDRGGEQYF; CDR3nt: TGTGCCAGTAGTATTGACAGGGGAGGCGAGCAGTACTTC
abundance: -; v_gene: TRBV4-2; j_gene: TRBJ1-2; d_gene: TRBD1; CDR3aa: CASSTGTGPYGYTF; CDR3nt: TGTGCCAGCAGCACCGGGACAGGGCCCTATGGCTACACCTTC
abundance: once; v_gene: TRBV4-1; j_gene: TRBJ2-7; d_gene: TRBD2; CDR3aa: CASSPPGAGGSYEQYF; CDR3nt: TGCGCCAGCAGCCCCCCGGGGGCGGGAGGATCCTACGAGCAGTACTTC
abundance: few; v_gene: TRBV9; j_gene: TRBJ2-7; d_gene: -; CDR3aa: CASSVGGAGPYEQYF; CDR3nt: TGTGCCAGCAGCGTAGGAGGGGCAGGGCCATACGAGCAGTACTTC
abundance: -; v_gene: TRBV5-1; j_gene: TRBJ1-6; d_gene: TRBD1; CDR3aa: CASSLEGQGNSPLHF; CDR3nt: TGCGCCAGCAGCTTGGAGGGACAGGGGAATTCACCCCTCCACTTT
abundance: -; v_gene: TRBV30; j_gene: TRBJ2-2; d_gene: -; CDR3aa: CAWSPRRAGTGELFF; CDR3nt: TGTGCCTGGAGCCCCCGGAGGGCGGGCACCGGGGAGCTGTTTTTT
abundance: -; v_gene: TRBV18; j_gene: TRBJ2-3; d_gene: TRBD2; CDR3aa: CASSPPTGGGTDTQYF; CDR3nt: TGTGCCAGCTCACCACCGACGGGGGGGGGCACAGATACGCAGTATTTT
abundance: -; v_gene: TRBV6-1; j_gene: TRBJ1-2; d_gene: -; CDR3aa: CASRRGETGYTF; CDR3nt: TGTGCCAGCAGACGGGGTGAAACCGGCTACACCTTC
abundance: -; v_gene: TRBV6-6; j_gene: TRBJ1-4; d_gene: TRBD1; CDR3aa: CASSLRDRVELFF; CDR3nt: TGTGCCAGCAGTCTCCGGGACAGGGTGGAACTGTTTTTT
abundance: -; v_gene: TRBV6-5; j_gene: TRBJ2-2; d_gene: TRBD2; CDR3aa: CASNKRGITGELFF; CDR3nt: TGTGCCAGCAATAAGCGGGGGATCACCGGGGAGCTGTTTTTT
abundance: -; v_gene: TRBV30; j_gene: TRBJ1-4; d_gene: TRBD1; CDR3aa: CACPGQGNEKLFF; CDR3nt: TGTGCCTGCCCGGGACAGGGGAATGAAAAACTGTTTTTT
abundance: few; v_gene: TRBV27; j_gene: TRBJ2-7; d_gene: -; CDR3aa: CASIPNRSRMAYEQYF; CDR3nt: TGTGCCAGCATCCCTAATAGGTCTAGAATGGCCTACGAGCAGTACTTC
abundance: few; v_gene: TRBV27; j_gene: TRBJ2-4; d_gene: TRBD1; CDR3aa: CASSRLTGQGFEGAKNIQYF; CDR3nt: TGTGCCAGCAGTCGACTAACGGGACAGGGCTTTGAGGGGGCCAAAAACATTCAGTACTTC
abundance: -; v_gene: TRBV10-2; j_gene: TRBJ1-1; d_gene: -; CDR3aa: CASTRQNTEAFF; CDR3nt: TGCGCCAGCACGCGACAGAACACTGAAGCTTTCTTT
abundance: once; v_gene: TRBV5-1; j_gene: TRBJ2-3; d_gene: TRBD1; CDR3aa: CASSPGTGFTDTQYF; CDR3nt: TGCGCCAGCAGCCCCGGGACAGGGTTCACAGATACGCAGTATTTT
abundance: -; v_gene: TRBV6-6; j_gene: TRBJ1-6; d_gene: -; CDR3aa: CASSPGDLEVSPLHF; CDR3nt: TGTGCCAGCAGTCCCGGCGACCTCGAGGTGTCACCCCTCCACTTT
abundance: -; v_gene: TRBV7-3; j_gene: TRBJ2-5; d_gene: TRBD2; CDR3aa: CASSLDGTSQETQYF; CDR3nt: TGTGCCAGCAGCTTAGACGGGACTAGCCAAGAGACCCAGTACTTC
abundance: -; v_gene: TRBV2; j_gene: TRBJ1-5; d_gene: TRBD1; CDR3aa: CASSPTGAANQPQHF; CDR3nt: TGTGCCAGCAGTCCGACAGGGGCGGCGAATCAGCCCCAGCATTTT
abundance: -; v_gene: TRBV5-1; j_gene: TRBJ2-7; d_gene: TRBD1; CDR3aa: CASSLVGSGQGSEQYF; CDR3nt: TGCGCCAGCAGCTTGGTGGGTTCGGGACAGGGGTCCGAGCAGTACTTC
abundance: -; v_gene: TRBV27; j_gene: TRBJ2-3; d_gene: -; CDR3aa: CASRLGAGDTQYF; CDR3nt: TGTGCCAGCCGACTCGGGGCGGGAGATACGCAGTATTTT
abundance: few; v_gene: TRBV15; j_gene: TRBJ2-7; d_gene: -; CDR3aa: CATSKNRAYEQYF; CDR3nt: TGTGCCACCAGCAAAAACAGGGCCTACGAGCAGTACTTC